This T cell receptor beta chain was recovered during a study of blood T cell repertoires in COVID-19. About the research overall: In each case, the material was cDNA or gDNA derived from T cells, B-cell-depleted T cells, or PBMCs.

Participant-reported clinical history was the basis for cohort assignment. The study counted Cohort 3 donors as recovered given two negative PCRs, clearance, or symptom resolution. Libraries were prepared by immunoSEQ multiplex PCR; TCRdb keeps only in-frame clonotypes and omits some of them. In the table there are around 500,000 clones, about 88% of which are singletons. The origin of this receptor is a woman between 55 and 75 years old who had recovered from COVID-19. The specimen was PBMCs or T cells enriched from blood (not recorded which).

CDR3 in amino acids: CASSQQGASTEAFF. In DNA, the CDR3 is TGTGCCAGCAGTCAACAGGGGGCGAGCACTGAAGCTTTCTTT. V and J are TRBV3-1 (or the pseudogene TRBV3-2) and TRBJ1-1; 9 positions agree with TRBD1. Germline V CDR1 and CDR2: LGHDT, YNNKEL (reference sequence). The V and J ends lost 6 bases and 4 bases, in that order; junction bases with no gene match: 6. The CDR3 is 14 residues long.